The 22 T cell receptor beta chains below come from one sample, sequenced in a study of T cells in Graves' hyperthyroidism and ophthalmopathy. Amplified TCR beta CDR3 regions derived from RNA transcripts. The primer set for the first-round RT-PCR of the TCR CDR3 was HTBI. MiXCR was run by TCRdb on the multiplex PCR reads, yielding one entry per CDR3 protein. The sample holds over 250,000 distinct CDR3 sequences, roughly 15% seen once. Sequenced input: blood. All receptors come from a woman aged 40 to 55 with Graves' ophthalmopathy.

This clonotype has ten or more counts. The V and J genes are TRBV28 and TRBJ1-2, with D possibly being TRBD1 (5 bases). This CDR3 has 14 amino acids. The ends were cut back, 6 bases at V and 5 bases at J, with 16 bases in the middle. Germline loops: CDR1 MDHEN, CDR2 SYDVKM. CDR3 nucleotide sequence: TGTGCCAGCAGCCCAAGCTCGAGGGGTTATGGCTACACCTTC. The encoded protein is CASSPSSRGYGYTF.

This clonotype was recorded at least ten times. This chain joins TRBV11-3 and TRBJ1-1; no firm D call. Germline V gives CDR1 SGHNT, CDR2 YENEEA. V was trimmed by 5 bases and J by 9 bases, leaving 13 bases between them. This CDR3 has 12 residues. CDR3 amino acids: CASSPRPDQAFF. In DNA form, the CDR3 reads TGTGCCAGCAGCCCACGACCTGACCAAGCTTTCTTT.

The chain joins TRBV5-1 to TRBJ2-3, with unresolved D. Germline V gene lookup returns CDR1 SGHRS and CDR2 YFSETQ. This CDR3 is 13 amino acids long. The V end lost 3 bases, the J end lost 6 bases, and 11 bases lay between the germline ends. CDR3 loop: CASSSPASDTQYF. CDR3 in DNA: TGCGCCAGCAGCTCCCCGGCCTCTGATACGCAGTATTTT.

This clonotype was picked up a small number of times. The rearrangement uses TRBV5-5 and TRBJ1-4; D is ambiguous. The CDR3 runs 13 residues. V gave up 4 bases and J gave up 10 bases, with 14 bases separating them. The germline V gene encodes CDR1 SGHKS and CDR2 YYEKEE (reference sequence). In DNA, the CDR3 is TGTGCCAGCAGCCCTATTATGGATGGAAAACTGTTTTTT. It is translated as CASSPIMDGKLFF.

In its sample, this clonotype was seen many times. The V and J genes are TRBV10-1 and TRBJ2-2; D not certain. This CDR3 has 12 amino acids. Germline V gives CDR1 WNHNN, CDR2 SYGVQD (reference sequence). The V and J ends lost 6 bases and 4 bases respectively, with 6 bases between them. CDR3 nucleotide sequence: TGCGCCAGCAGCAAGGGCACCGGGGAGCTGTTTTTT. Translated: CASSKGTGELFF.

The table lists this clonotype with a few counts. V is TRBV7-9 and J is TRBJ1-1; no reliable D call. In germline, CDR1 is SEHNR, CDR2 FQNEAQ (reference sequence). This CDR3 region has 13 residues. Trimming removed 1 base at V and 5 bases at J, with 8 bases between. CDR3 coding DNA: TGTGCCAGCAGCTTAGTCGGTAGAACTGAAGCTTTCTTT. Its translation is CASSLVGRTEAFF.

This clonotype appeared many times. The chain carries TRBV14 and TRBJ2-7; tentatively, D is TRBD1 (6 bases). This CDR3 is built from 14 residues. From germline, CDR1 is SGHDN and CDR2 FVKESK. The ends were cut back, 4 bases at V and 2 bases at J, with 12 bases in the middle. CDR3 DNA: TGTGCCAGCAGCCTCCCGGGACATCCCTACGAGCAGTACTTC. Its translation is CASSLPGHPYEQYF.

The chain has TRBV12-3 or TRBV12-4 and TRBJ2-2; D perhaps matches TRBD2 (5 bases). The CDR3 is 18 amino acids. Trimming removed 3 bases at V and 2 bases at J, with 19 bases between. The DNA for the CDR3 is TGTGCCAGCAGTTTGACTCCCGGGAACCCGTCTAACACCGGGGAGCTGTTTTTT. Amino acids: CASSLTPGNPSNTGELFF.

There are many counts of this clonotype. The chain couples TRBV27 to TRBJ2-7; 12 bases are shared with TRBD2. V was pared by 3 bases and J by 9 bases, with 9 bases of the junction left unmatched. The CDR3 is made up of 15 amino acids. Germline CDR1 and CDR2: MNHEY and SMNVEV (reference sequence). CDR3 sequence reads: CASSFATSGSLPQYF. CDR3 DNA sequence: TGTGCCAGCAGTTTCGCGACTAGCGGGAGTTTGCCGCAGTACTTC.

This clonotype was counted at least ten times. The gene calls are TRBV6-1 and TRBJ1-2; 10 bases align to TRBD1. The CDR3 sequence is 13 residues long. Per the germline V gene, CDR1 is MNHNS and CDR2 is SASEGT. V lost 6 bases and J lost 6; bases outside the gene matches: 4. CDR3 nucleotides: TGTGCCAGCAGCCACGGGACAGGGGATGGCTACACCTTC. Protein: CASSHGTGDGYTF.

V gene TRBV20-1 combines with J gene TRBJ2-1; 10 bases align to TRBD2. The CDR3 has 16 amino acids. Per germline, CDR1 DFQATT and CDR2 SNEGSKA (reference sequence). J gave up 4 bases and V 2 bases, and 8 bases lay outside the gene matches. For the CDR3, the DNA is TGCAGTGCTAGACTAGCGGGGGCAGCTAATTACAATGAGCAGTTCTTC. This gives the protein CSARLAGAANYNEQFF.

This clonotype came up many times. This CDR3 is CASHASGYNEQFF. The CDR3 region has the DNA TGTGCCAGCCACGCTAGCGGATACAATGAGCAGTTCTTC. The chain is built from TRBV28 and TRBJ2-1; 7 bases fit TRBD2. V gave up 8 bases and J gave up 4 bases; unmatched junction bases: 5. The length of the CDR3 is 13 residues. Germline V gene sequence: CDR1 MDHEN, CDR2 SYDVKM. Variable domain in full (rest from reference TRBV28 and TRBJ2-1): DVKVTQSSRYLVKRTGEKVFLECVQDMDHENMFWYRQDPGLGLRLIYFSYDVKMKEKGDIPEGYSVSREKKERFSLILESASTNQTSMYLCASHASGYNEQFFGPGTRLTVL.

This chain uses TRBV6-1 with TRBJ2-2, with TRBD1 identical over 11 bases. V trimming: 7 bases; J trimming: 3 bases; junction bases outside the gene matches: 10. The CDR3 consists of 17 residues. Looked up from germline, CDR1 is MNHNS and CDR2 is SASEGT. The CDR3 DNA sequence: TGTGCCAGCAAGGACAGGGGGCGCGAGTATCACACCGGGGAGCTGTTTTTT. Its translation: CASKDRGREYHTGELFF.

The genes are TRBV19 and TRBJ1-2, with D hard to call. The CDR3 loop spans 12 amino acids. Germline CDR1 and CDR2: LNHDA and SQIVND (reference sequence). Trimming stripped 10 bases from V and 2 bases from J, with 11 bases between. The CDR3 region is CATQSRNYGYTF. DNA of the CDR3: TGTGCCACTCAAAGCCGGAACTATGGCTACACCTTC.

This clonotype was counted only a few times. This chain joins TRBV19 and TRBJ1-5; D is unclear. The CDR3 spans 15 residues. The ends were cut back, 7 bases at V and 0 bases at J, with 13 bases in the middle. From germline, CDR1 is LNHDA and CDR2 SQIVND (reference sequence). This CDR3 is CASTPLGYSNQPQHF. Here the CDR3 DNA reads TGTGCCAGTACCCCCCTGGGGTATAGCAATCAGCCCCAGCATTTT.

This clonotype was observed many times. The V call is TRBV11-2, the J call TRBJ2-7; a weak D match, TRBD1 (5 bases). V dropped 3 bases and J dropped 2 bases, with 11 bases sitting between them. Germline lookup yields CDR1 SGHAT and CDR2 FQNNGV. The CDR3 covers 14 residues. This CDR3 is CASSFATGAYEQYF. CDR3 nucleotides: TGTGCCAGCAGCTTTGCTACAGGAGCCTACGAGCAGTACTTC.

The CDR3 sequence: CASSVGGQETQYF. The CDR3 DNA reads TGTGCCAGTAGTGTGGGCGGCCAAGAGACCCAGTACTTC. The chain recombines TRBV19 with TRBJ2-5, with no clear D. Per the germline V gene, CDR1 is LNHDA and CDR2 is SQIVND (reference sequence). With 5 bases removed from V and 1 base from J, the gap between germline ends came to 8 bases. The CDR3 length is 13 residues.

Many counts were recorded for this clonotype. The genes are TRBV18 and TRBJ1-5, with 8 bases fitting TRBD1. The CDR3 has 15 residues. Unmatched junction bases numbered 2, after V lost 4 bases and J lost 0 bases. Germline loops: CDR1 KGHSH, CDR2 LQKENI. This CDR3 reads CASSRQGNSNQPQHF. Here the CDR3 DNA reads TGTGCCAGCTCACGACAGGGGAATAGCAATCAGCCCCAGCATTTT.

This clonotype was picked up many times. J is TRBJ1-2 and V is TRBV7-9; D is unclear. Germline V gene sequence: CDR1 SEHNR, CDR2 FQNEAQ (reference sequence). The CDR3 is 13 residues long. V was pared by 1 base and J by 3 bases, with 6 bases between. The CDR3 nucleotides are TGTGCCAGCAGCTTAGAGGTATACTATGGCTACACCTTC. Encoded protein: CASSLEVYYGYTF.

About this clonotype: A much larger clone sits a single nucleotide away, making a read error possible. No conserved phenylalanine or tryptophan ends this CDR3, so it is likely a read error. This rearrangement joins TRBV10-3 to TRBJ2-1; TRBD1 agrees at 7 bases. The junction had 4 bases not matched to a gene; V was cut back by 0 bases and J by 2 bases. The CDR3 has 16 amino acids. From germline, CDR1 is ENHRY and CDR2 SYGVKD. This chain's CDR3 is CAISESGRGTYNEQFS. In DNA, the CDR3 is TGTGCCATCAGTGAGTCTGGCAGGGGGACCTACAATGAGCAGTTCTCC.

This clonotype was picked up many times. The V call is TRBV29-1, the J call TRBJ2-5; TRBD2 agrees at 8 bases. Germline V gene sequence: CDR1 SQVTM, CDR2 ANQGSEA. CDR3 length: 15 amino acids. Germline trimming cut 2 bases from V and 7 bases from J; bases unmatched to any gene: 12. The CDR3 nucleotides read TGCAGCGTTGAAAGGGCCAGCGGGAGTCGAGGGACCCAGTACTTC. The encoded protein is CSVERASGSRGTQYF.

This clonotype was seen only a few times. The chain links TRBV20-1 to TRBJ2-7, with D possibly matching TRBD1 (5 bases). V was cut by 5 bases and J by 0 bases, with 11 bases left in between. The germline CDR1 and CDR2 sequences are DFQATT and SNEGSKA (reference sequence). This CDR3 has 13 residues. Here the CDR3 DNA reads TGCAGTGCTCGCCGGACAAGCTCCTACGAGCAGTACTTC. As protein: CSARRTSSYEQYF.